Presented here are 5 T cell receptor beta chains from one specimen sequenced in a study of response to subunit inactivated influenza vaccine (dated by TCRdb to between 2018 and 2020). Library generation was performed with RT-PCR. TCRdb lists the instrument as Illumina HiSeq 2500. TCRdb cleaned the public reads at Q25 with fastp, built clones with MiXCR and kept in-frame beta chains. Duplicate CDR3 protein sequences are folded into a single record with the most common DNA and genes. For this sample there are approximately 730,000 distinct CDR3 sequences; approximately 15% appear just once. The ten largest clones add up to around 7% of the sample. Sequencing was performed on PBMCs from blood, taken around 15 days before vaccination. The receptors were sampled from a man between 45 and 60 years old who received an inactivated influenza vaccine. Donor details come from another sample of the same person, matched by shared clones.

This clonotype was seen a few times. V gene TRBV5-1 combines with J gene TRBJ2-4; 7 nucleotides agree with TRBD1. In germline, CDR1 is SGHRS, CDR2 YFSETQ. V was pared by 4 bases and J by 5 bases, with 6 bases of the junction left unmatched. This CDR3 has 14 residues. Here the CDR3 DNA reads TGCGCCAGCAGCGTGGGGACAGTCCAAAACATTCAGTACTTC. Its translation: CASSVGTVQNIQYF.

This clonotype was detected ten times or more. The chain uses TRBV29-1 and TRBJ2-7, with 10 positions matching TRBD2. CDR3 length: 15 amino acids. The germline CDR1 and CDR2 sequences are SQVTM and ANQGSEA. After removal of 1 base from V and 7 bases from J, the junction contained 10 bases not matched to a gene. The CDR3 sequence: CSVEGPLAGVGEQYF. The CDR3, as DNA: TGCAGCGTTGAAGGACCGCTAGCGGGAGTGGGGGAGCAGTACTTC.

This clonotype was counted between two and nine times. The chain is built from TRBV12-3 or TRBV12-4 and TRBJ1-1, with D uncertain. Between the trimmed V and J ends, which lost 5 bases and 4 bases, there was a span of 14 bases. The CDR3 extends over 14 amino acids. The CDR3 bases are TGTGCCAGCAGTCCCCTGCGTGGTGGCACTGAAGCTTTCTTT. Encoded protein: CASSPLRGGTEAFF.

About this clonotype itself: Since the CDR3 does not end with the conserved phenylalanine or tryptophan, this likely comes from a read error. The V gene is TRBV11-2, the J gene TRBJ2-3; the D gene is possibly TRBD2 (5 bases). Germline CDR1 and CDR2: SGHAT and FQNNGV. The CDR3 runs to 16 residues. V lost 2 bases to trimming and J lost 1 base, with 13 bases between them. DNA for the CDR3: TGTGCCAGCAGCTTATTACTAGTCGGTGGCACAGATACGCAGTATTCT. It yields the protein CASSLLLVGGTDTQYS.

This clonotype has at least ten counts. This chain uses TRBV12-3 or TRBV12-4 with TRBJ2-7, with D perhaps TRBD1 (6 bases). The germline V and J ends were trimmed by 6 bases and 4 bases, with 16 bases remaining between them. The CDR3 spans 14 residues. The DNA for the CDR3 is TGTGCCAGCAGCTGGACAGCCTCTCATTACGAGCAGTACTTC. This encodes CASSWTASHYEQYF.